The present TCR beta chain was sequenced within a study of blood T cell repertoires in COVID-19 (dated by TCRdb to between 2020 and 2021). Regarding the research as a whole: Samples from collaborators originated in the United States, Italy and Spain and spanned both the acute and convalescent phases of COVID-19. A de-identified subject ID, COVID-19 status, age in years and sex were almost always included in the sample metadata. The repertoires were released in a freely available public database meant as a resource for research on the immune response to SARS-CoV-2. Where available, HLA class I and class II types were taken from metadata supplied by the sample provider and were not determined by assay-based typing. The prospective study material was composed of cDNA or gDNA derived from T cells, B-cell-depleted T cells, or PBMCs. Deeply sampled blood TCRbeta repertoires from subjects exposed to, actively infected with, or recovered from COVID-19 were included in the dataset. The samples were drawn from the first 160 participants of the ongoing ImmuneRACE study and from more than 1,000 subjects provided by 6 global collaborators.

The research as a whole found: How much clinical and demographic metadata was included differed by source and by participant, and the metadata was provided uncurated.

TCRbeta CDR3 regions were amplified from genomic DNA using the immunoSEQ Assay, a bias-controlled multiplex PCR. Per the original workflow: The number of nucleated cells in each sample was estimated from the amplification of reference gene primers within the assay. To quantify the absolute abundance of each unique TCRbeta CDR3 rearrangement, sequence reads were collapsed and filtered. For each sample, productive Simpson clonality was calculated by taking the square root of Simpson's diversity index across productive rearrangements. The table comes from immuneACCESS by way of TCRdb, which keeps in-frame sequences with V and J called. Part of the clones is missing from these tables; in studies checked, under half for an unresolved V gene and the rest for unknown reasons. That table gives V, J and clone size, and the DNA gave D and trimming. The sample data list 200,000 or so clones, and roughly 82% of these were observed just once. The ten largest clones take up roughly an eighth of the sample.

The germline V gene (reference sequence) supplies CDR1 MNHEY and CDR2 SMNVEV. From the cysteine through the phenylalanine, the CDR3 covers 15 amino acids. Here the CDR3 DNA is all that survives: 45 bases in frame from base 1. V and J are truncated by 0 bases and 1 base respectively, leaving an intervening sequence of 7 bases. The collaborating institutions used their own protocols to collect whole blood in K2EDTA tubes. For TCRbeta analysis, collaborator samples were shipped as frozen whole blood, as isolated PBMCs, or as DNA extracted from either sample type. As for this clone: Its cognate antigen has yet to be identified. Base qualities are not provided; no much larger clone lies one nucleotide away.

The sequence derives from a human donor in a cohort sampled during active COVID-19. The specimen was peripheral blood. This chain is built from TRBV27 and TRBJ1-5, with no D gene named confidently. The CDR3 region has the sequence CASSLSPRSNQPQHF. The sequenced DNA: TGTGCCAGCAGTTTATCTCCCAGAAGCAATCAGCCCCAGCATTTT.